A single sample is the source of the 9 T cell receptor beta chains below, sequenced in a study of neurological immune-mediated disorders. TCRdb itself ran the 5' RACE reads through MiXCR, one entry per CDR3 protein. The sample records tens of thousands of distinct CDR3 sequences, 8% to 9% being singletons. Described time point: longitudinal time-point 3. The specimen sequenced was PBMCs. The source of these receptors is a woman aged 40 to 49 in good health.

This clonotype was counted many times. The rearrangement uses TRBV6-1 and TRBJ1-1; D is unclear. The CDR3 covers 12 residues. Germline assignment: CDR1 MNHNS and CDR2 SASEGT. Trimming took off 6 bases at V and 0 bases at J, with 5 bases between the two ends. The chain's CDR3 is CASSIVNTEAFF. The CDR3 region has the DNA TGTGCCAGCAGCATAGTGAACACTGAAGCTTTCTTT.

This clonotype was seen at least ten times. The DNA for the CDR3 is TGTGCCAGCAGCTTAAGCCAGGGAAACAAGAATGAGCAGTTCTTC. This sequence encodes CASSLSQGNKNEQFF. V gene TRBV7-3 combines with J gene TRBJ2-1; the D gene is possibly TRBD1 (5 bases). Germline V lookup: CDR1 SGHTA, CDR2 FQGTGA. Between the trimmed V and J ends, which lost 1 base and 7 bases, there was a span of 14 bases. The length of the CDR3 is 15 residues.

This clonotype was counted a single time. This may come from a read error, since a much larger clone is one base off. V and J are TRBV6-2 or TRBV6-3 and TRBJ2-1; tentatively, D is TRBD2 (5 bases). Germline assignment: CDR1 MNHEY and CDR2 SVGEGT. The CDR3 loop spans 13 amino acids. Trimming cost V 5 bases and J 5 bases, with 10 bases left between them. This CDR3 reads CASSEGENNEQFF. The CDR3 DNA reads as TGTGCCAGCAGTGAGGGAGAGAACAATGAGCAGTTCTTC.

On this clonotype itself: This sequence may be a read error, since a much larger clone differs from it by one base. The CDR3 sequence is CASNSRSTWNTEAFF. As DNA, the CDR3 is TGCGCCAGCAACTCCCGGTCGACCTGGAACACTGAAGCTTTCTTT. This chain links TRBV5-1 with TRBJ1-1, with D unclear. Germline values: CDR1 SGHRS, CDR2 YFSETQ. Trimming stripped 6 bases from V and 1 base from J, with 16 bases between. CDR3 length: 15 residues.

This clonotype was counted many times. This chain uses TRBV6-1 with TRBJ2-6; no definite D call. Trimming pared 2 bases from V and 0 bases from J, leaving 8 bases between. The CDR3 is 16 amino acids. Germline V gene data show CDR1 as MNHNS and CDR2 as SASEGT. The CDR3 loop reads CASSESLASGANVLTF. The DNA of the CDR3 is TGTGCCAGCAGTGAATCGTTGGCCTCTGGGGCCAACGTCCTGACTTTC.

Many counts were recorded for this clonotype. This chain joins TRBV7-9 and TRBJ2-5; D is undetermined. The germline V gene has CDR1 SEHNR and CDR2 FQNEAQ (reference sequence). The CDR3 has 11 amino acids. V was trimmed by 5 bases and J by 5 bases, leaving 6 bases between them. CDR3 DNA: TGTGCCAGCAGCGTTTTTGAGACCCAGTACTTC. This gives the protein CASSVFETQYF.

This clonotype has at least ten counts. The J gene is TRBJ1-5, the V gene TRBV2; no definite D call. This CDR3 contains 13 residues. V lost 6 bases and J 3 bases, leaving 9 bases between the germline ends. Germline-derived CDR1 and CDR2 are SNHLY and FYNNEI. Here the CDR3 reads CASRSRNNQPQHF. The DNA for the CDR3 is TGTGCCAGCAGGTCCAGAAACAATCAGCCCCAGCATTTT.

This clonotype was counted at least ten times. The chain combines TRBV12-3 or TRBV12-4 with TRBJ2-3, with unresolved D. The CDR3 contains 12 residues. V lost 4 bases and J 9 bases, leaving 11 bases between the germline ends. CDR3 amino acids: CASSSSSTTQYF. DNA of the CDR3: TGTGCCAGCAGTTCTTCTAGTACCACGCAGTATTTT.

There are many counts of this clonotype. This chain joins TRBV20-1 and TRBJ1-1, with TRBD1 as a possible D gene (5 bases). Per germline, CDR1 DFQATT and CDR2 SNEGSKA (reference sequence). Trimming shortened V by 6 bases and J by 5 bases, and 10 bases separated the two germline ends. CDR3 size: 11 residues. CDR3 sequence reads: CSAPTATEAFF. The DNA for the CDR3 is TGCAGTGCGCCGACAGCGACTGAAGCTTTCTTT.